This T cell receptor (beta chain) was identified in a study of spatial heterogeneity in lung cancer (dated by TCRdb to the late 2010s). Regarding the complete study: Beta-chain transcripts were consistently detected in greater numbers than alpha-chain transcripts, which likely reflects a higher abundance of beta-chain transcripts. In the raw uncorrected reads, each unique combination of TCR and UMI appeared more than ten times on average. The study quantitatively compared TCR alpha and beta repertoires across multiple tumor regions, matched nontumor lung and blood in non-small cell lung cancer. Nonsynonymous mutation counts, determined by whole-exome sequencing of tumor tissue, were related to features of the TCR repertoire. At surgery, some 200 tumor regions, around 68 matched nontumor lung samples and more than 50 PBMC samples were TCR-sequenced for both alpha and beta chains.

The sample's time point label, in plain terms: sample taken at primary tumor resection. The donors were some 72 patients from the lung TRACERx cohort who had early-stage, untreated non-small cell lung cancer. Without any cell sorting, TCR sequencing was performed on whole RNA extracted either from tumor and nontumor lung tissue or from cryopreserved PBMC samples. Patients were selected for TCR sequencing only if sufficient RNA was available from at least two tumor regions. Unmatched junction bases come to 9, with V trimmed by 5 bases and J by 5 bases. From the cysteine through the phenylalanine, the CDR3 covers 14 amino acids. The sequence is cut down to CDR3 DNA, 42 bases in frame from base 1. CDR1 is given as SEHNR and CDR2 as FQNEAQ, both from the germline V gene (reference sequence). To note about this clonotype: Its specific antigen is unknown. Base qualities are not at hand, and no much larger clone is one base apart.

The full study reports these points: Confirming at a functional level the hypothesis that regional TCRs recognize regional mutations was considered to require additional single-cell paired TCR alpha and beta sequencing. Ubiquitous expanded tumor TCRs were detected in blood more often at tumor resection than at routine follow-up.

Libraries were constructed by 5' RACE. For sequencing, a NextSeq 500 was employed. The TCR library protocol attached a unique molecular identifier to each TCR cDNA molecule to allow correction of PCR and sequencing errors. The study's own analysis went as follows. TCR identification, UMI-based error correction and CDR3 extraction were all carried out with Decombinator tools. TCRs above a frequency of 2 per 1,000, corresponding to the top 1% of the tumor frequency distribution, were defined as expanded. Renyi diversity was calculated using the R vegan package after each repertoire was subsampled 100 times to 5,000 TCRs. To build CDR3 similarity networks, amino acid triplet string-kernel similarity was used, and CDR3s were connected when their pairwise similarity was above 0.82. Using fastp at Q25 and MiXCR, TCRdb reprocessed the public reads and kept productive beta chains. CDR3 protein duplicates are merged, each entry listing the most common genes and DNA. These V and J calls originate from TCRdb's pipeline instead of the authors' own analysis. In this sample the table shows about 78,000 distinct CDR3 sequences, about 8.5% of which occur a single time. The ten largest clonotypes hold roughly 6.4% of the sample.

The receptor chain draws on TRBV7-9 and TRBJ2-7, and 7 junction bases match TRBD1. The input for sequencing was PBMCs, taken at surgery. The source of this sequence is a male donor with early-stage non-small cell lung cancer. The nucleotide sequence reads TGTGCCAGCAGCCCGCGGACAGGTTTAGACGAGCAGTACTTC. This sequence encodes CASSPRTGLDEQYF.